One sample yielded the 22 T cell receptor beta chains listed below, sequenced in a study of T and B cells in COVID-19 patients. BIOMED2 TRB-A/B primer pools were used in multiplex TRB PCR. One entry per CDR3 protein, called by TCRdb with MiXCR from the multiplex PCR reads. Found here are 15,000 to 20,000 distinct CDR3 sequences, 36% of them singletons; the top ten hold more than 15%. Each TRB amplification used about 250-550 ng of genomic DNA from blood. The sequencing sample was made of blood. Every receptor here comes from a human donor with active COVID-19.

This clonotype is deemed medium-sized. This rearrangement joins TRBV29-1 to TRBJ1-1, with TRBD1 matching over 8 bases. CDR1 SQVTM and CDR2 ANQGSEA come from the germline V gene. This CDR3 spans 14 amino acids. V trimming: 0 bases; J trimming: 3 bases; junction bases outside the gene matches: 3. CDR3: CSVEDRQGYTEAFF. The CDR3 DNA is TGCAGCGTTGAAGACCGACAGGGGTACACTGAAGCTTTCTTT.

The rearrangement uses TRBV27 and TRBJ2-5, with D unclear. V was shortened by 2 bases and J by 7 bases, with 5 bases between the two germline ends. The CDR3 contains 11 residues. Germline CDR1 is MNHEY and CDR2 is SMNVEV (reference sequence). The CDR3 nucleotides are TGTGCCAGCAGTTTAGCAGGGACCCAGTACTTC. It encodes CASSLAGTQYF.

The chain uses TRBV10-3 and TRBJ1-1, with D possibly being TRBD1 (6 bases). V was trimmed by 6 bases and J by 1 base, leaving 6 bases between them. The germline V gene encodes CDR1 ENHRY and CDR2 SYGVKD. The CDR3 totals 12 residues. The CDR3 nucleotides are TGTGCCATCAGGGGACAGAACACTGAAGCTTTCTTT. It translates to CAIRGQNTEAFF.

By sample share, this clonotype is medium-sized. This chain uses TRBV19 with TRBJ2-6; D is uncertain. This CDR3 has 13 amino acids. Looked up from germline, CDR1 is LNHDA and CDR2 is SQIVND (reference sequence). Trimming pared 7 bases from V and 2 bases from J, leaving 6 bases between. The CDR3 is CASTTAGANVLTF. The CDR3 bases are TGTGCCAGTACCACCGCTGGGGCCAACGTCCTGACTTTC.

The chain is built from TRBV5-3 and TRBJ2-3; 12 positions agree with TRBD2. TRBV5-3 is noted as an ORF with a role that remains uncertain. There are 19 residues in the CDR3. V trimming: 4 bases; J trimming: 2 bases; junction bases outside the gene matches: 14. CDR3 residues: CARSPPGLAGTEHTDTQYF. The DNA of the CDR3 is TGTGCCAGAAGCCCTCCGGGACTAGCGGGTACAGAGCACACAGATACGCAGTATTTT.

The chain has TRBV18 and TRBJ2-1, with TRBD2 identical over 8 bases. This CDR3 is 16 amino acids long. With 3 bases clipped from V and 5 bases from J, the junction kept 9 bases outside the gene matches. Germline assignment: CDR1 KGHSH and CDR2 LQKENI. The CDR3: CASSPWGLGVNNEQFF. The CDR3 DNA follows: TGTGCCAGCTCACCTTGGGGACTAGGGGTTAACAATGAGCAGTTCTTC.

In this sample, this clonotype turned up a few times. The chain joins TRBV12-3 or TRBV12-4 to TRBJ1-5, with a possible D match to TRBD1 (5 bases). This CDR3 is 14 amino acids long. Trimming pared 6 bases from V and 2 bases from J, leaving 11 bases between. The DNA for the CDR3 is TGTGCCAGCAGCACCACAGGAGGCAATCAGCCCCAGCATTTT. Translated, it gives CASSTTGGNQPQHF.

The chain joins TRBV7-9 to TRBJ2-1; D is undetermined. V was cut by 3 bases and J by 10 bases, with 13 bases left in between. The CDR3 has 13 residues. CDR1 and CDR2 (germline): SEHNR, FQNEAQ (reference sequence). Here the CDR3 reads CASSFPLKEEQFF. The CDR3 DNA follows: TGTGCCAGCAGCTTTCCCCTGAAGGAAGAGCAGTTCTTC.

The gene calls are TRBV7-9 and TRBJ2-2; D not certain. Between the trimmed V and J ends, which lost 2 bases and 0 bases, there was a span of 10 bases. The CDR3 spans 16 residues. The germline V gene has CDR1 SEHNR and CDR2 FQNEAQ (reference sequence). The CDR3 DNA is TGTGCCAGCAGCTTAATCGGCAGGACGAACACCGGGGAGCTGTTTTTT. Translation: CASSLIGRTNTGELFF.

The genes are TRBV7-6 and TRBJ2-2; 8 bases align to TRBD1. Germline CDR1 SGHVS, CDR2 FNYEAQ. The V and J ends lost 3 bases and 1 base, in that order; junction bases with no gene match: 4. The CDR3 runs 16 residues. The CDR3 here is CASSLTGVWNTGELFF. CDR3 bases: TGTGCCAGCAGCTTGACAGGGGTATGGAACACCGGGGAGCTGTTTTTT.

The rearrangement uses TRBV7-2 and TRBJ2-3; D is undetermined. The length of the CDR3 is 12 residues. Per the germline V gene, CDR1 is SGHTA and CDR2 is FQGNSA. V was trimmed by 4 bases and J by 4 bases, leaving 6 bases between them. CDR3 protein: CASSSPSDTQYF. CDR3 nucleotides: TGTGCCAGCAGCTCCCCCTCAGATACGCAGTATTTT.

The chain combines TRBV5-4 with TRBJ1-1; 7 bases are a match to TRBD1. V trimming: 1 base; J trimming: 3 bases; junction bases outside the gene matches: 3. CDR3 size: 14 residues. Per the germline V gene, CDR1 is SGHNT and CDR2 is YYREEE (reference sequence). Written as DNA, the CDR3 is TGTGCCAGCAGCTTGCAGGGGGTCGACACTGAAGCTTTCTTT. Amino acid sequence: CASSLQGVDTEAFF.

This CDR3 is CASSPNTDTQYF. The CDR3 DNA is TGTGCCAGCTCACCGAATACTGATACGCAGTATTTT. This sequence joins TRBV18 and TRBJ2-3; D not resolved. CDR1 is KGHSH and CDR2 is LQKENI in the germline V gene. The CDR3 length is 12 residues. V lost 3 bases and J 6 bases, leaving 7 bases between the germline ends.

The sample holds one count of this clonotype. This rearrangement joins TRBV29-1 to TRBJ2-3, with 10 bases identical to TRBD2. The germline CDR1 and CDR2 sequences are SQVTM and ANQGSEA. The CDR3 is 15 residues long. The J segment lost 5 bases and the V segment lost 5 bases, leaving 10 bases of the junction unmatched. The CDR3 DNA sequence: TGCAGCGTTTTAGGAGCGGGGGGGGCGGTAGATACGCAGTATTTT. This encodes CSVLGAGGAVDTQYF.

This clonotype was counted between two and nine times. The chain couples TRBV6-5 to TRBJ2-3, with 9 nucleotides matching TRBD1. The J segment lost 9 bases and the V segment lost 2 bases, leaving 12 bases of the junction unmatched. CDR3 length: 16 amino acids. Germline CDR1 MNHEY, CDR2 SVGAGI. The CDR3 DNA reads TGTGCCAGCAGTTACGGACAGGGGCTTCAGCAAGGGACGCAGTATTTT. As protein: CASSYGQGLQQGTQYF.

The chain links TRBV27 to TRBJ2-7; 12 positions match TRBD1. Per the germline V gene, CDR1 is MNHEY and CDR2 is SMNVEV (reference sequence). V lost 2 bases to trimming and J lost 9 bases; unmatched junction nucleotides: 11. The CDR3 runs 16 residues. CDR3 nucleotide sequence: TGTGCCAGCAGTTTAGAGGGCCCGGGACAGGGGGCAGGGCAGTACTTC. Its translation is CASSLEGPGQGAGQYF.

This rearrangement joins TRBV6-1 to TRBJ2-5; D assignment may be TRBD1 or TRBD2 (6 bases each). Germline-derived CDR1 and CDR2 are MNHNS and SASEGT. The CDR3 loop spans 15 amino acids. V was clipped by 4 bases and J by 3 bases, with 15 bases between them. CDR3 DNA sequence: TGTGCCAGCAGTGGGACGACAGGCGGGGAAGAGACCCAGTACTTC. This gives the protein CASSGTTGGEETQYF.

The sample holds a few counts of this clonotype. The genes are TRBV27 and TRBJ1-5, with D hard to call. V lost 2 bases and J 6 bases, leaving 5 bases between the germline ends. The CDR3 runs 12 residues. CDR1 is MNHEY, CDR2 SMNVEV, per germline (reference sequence). CDR3 amino acids: CASSLLGQPQHF. DNA for the CDR3: TGTGCCAGCAGTTTACTAGGTCAGCCCCAGCATTTT.

This clonotype appeared a few times. For the CDR3, the DNA is TGTGCCAGTAGTATCCCCCAGGGTCGACACACTGAAGCTTTCTTT. The encoded protein is CASSIPQGRHTEAFF. The chain couples TRBV19 to TRBJ1-1; perhaps TRBD1 as D (5 bases). Germline CDR1 reads LNHDA; CDR2 reads SQIVND (reference sequence). This CDR3 comprises 15 residues. Trimming removed 3 bases from V and 3 bases from J, with 14 bases in between.

The chain couples TRBV10-2 to TRBJ2-2, with D unresolved. This CDR3 contains 13 residues. Trimming left V 3 bases short and J 8 bases short, with 10 bases between. Per germline, CDR1 WSHSY and CDR2 SAAADI. The CDR3 loop reads CASSDFPAGELFF. The CDR3 DNA reads TGCGCCAGCAGTGATTTCCCAGCAGGGGAGCTGTTTTTT.

This clonotype was seen only a few times. The J gene is TRBJ1-6, the V gene TRBV6-1; unclear D gene. Between the trimmed V and J ends, which lost 3 bases and 10 bases, there was a span of 16 bases. The CDR3 consists of 15 residues. The germline V gene has CDR1 MNHNS and CDR2 SASEGT. The CDR3 sequence is CASSELSIGRSPLHF. The CDR3 coding sequence is TGTGCCAGCAGTGAGCTCTCAATCGGTCGGTCACCCCTCCACTTT.

This clonotype is labeled as medium-sized. The V call is TRBV29-1, the J call TRBJ2-5; the D gene is possibly TRBD2 (6 bases). The V end was cut by 3 bases, the J end by 3 bases, with 11 bases between. Germline V lookup: CDR1 SQVTM, CDR2 ANQGSEA. This CDR3 has 13 amino acids. The CDR3: CSVDIGGEETQYF. CDR3 DNA: TGCAGCGTTGACATCGGGGGTGAAGAGACCCAGTACTTC.